Following are 27 T cell receptor beta chains from one sample sequenced in a study of early T cells in non-severe SARS-CoV-2 infection. MiXCR, run by TCRdb on the 5' RACE reads, gives a single entry per CDR3 protein. The sample lists tens of thousands of distinct CDR3 sequences; 12% to 15% were seen once. The specimen sequenced was whole blood. The receptors here all came from an adult who was a healthcare worker with PCR-confirmed SARS-CoV-2 infection or an uninfected control (not recorded which).

The V and J genes are TRBV4-3 and TRBJ2-1; 10 bases are a match to TRBD2. Unmatched junction bases numbered 9, after V lost 0 bases and J lost 4 bases. The germline gives CDR1 LGHNA, CDR2 YSLEER. The CDR3 covers 18 residues. CDR3 DNA sequence: TGCGCCAGCAGCCAAGATGGATTAGCGGGGGGCTATTACAATGAGCAGTTCTTC. As protein: CASSQDGLAGGYYNEQFF.

This clonotype was seen ten or more times. The CDR3 DNA sequence: TGCAGTGCTGCCGGGACAGGGGGCTCCGGGGAGCTGTTTTTT. Translating it yields CSAAGTGGSGELFF. This sequence joins TRBV20-1 and TRBJ2-2, with TRBD1 matching over 12 bases. Unmatched junction bases numbered 4, after V lost 5 bases and J lost 6 bases. Germline V gene lookup returns CDR1 DFQATT and CDR2 SNEGSKA (reference sequence). The CDR3 covers 14 residues.

This clonotype was recorded at least ten times. The gene calls are TRBV6-2 or TRBV6-3 and TRBJ1-2, with 7 bases that match TRBD1. V was pared by 0 bases and J by 3 bases, with 4 bases of the junction left unmatched. Germline values: CDR1 MNHEY, CDR2 SVGEGT. This CDR3 has 15 residues. The CDR3 region has the DNA TGTGCCAGCAGTTACTCTGGACAGGCACACTATGGCTACACCTTC. This codes for CASSYSGQAHYGYTF.

The chain joins TRBV5-8 to TRBJ2-5; TRBD2 matches 8 bases. Germline assignment: CDR1 SGHTS and CDR2 YDEGEE. With 3 bases clipped from V and 2 bases from J, the junction kept 6 bases outside the gene matches. This CDR3 has 15 residues. The CDR3 sequence is CASSSGREGQETQYF. Here the CDR3 DNA reads TGTGCCAGCAGCTCCGGGAGGGAGGGACAAGAGACCCAGTACTTC. Full variable domain (missing parts from reference TRBV5-8 and TRBJ2-5): EAGVTQSPTHLIKTRGQQATLRCSPISGHTSVYWYQQALGLGLQFLLWYDEGEERNRGNFPPRFSGRQFPNYSSELNVNALELEDSALYLCASSSGREGQETQYFGPGTRLLVL.

This rearrangement joins TRBV9 to TRBJ2-7, with D perhaps matching TRBD2 (6 bases). This CDR3 is built from 15 residues. Trimming left V 4 bases short and J 0 bases short, with 14 bases between. The germline gives CDR1 SGDLS, CDR2 YYNGEE. CDR3 loop: CASSQDGGSSYEQYF. The CDR3 region has the DNA TGTGCCAGCAGCCAAGACGGAGGGAGCTCCTACGAGCAGTACTTC. Filled out from reference TRBV9 and TRBJ2-7, the complete variable domain reads DSGVTQTPKHLITATGQRVTLRCSPRSGDLSVYWYQQSLDQGLQFLIQYYNGEERAKGNILERFSAQQFPDLHSELNLSSLELGDSALYFCASSQDGGSSYEQYFGPGTRLTVT.

Many counts were recorded for this clonotype. The V call is TRBV13, the J call TRBJ1-6, with a tentative D call TRBD1 (5 bases). Trimming removed 3 bases from V and 2 bases from J, with 14 bases in between. Germline V gene data show CDR1 as PRHDT and CDR2 as FYEKMQ (reference sequence). CDR3 size: 17 residues. The chain's CDR3 is CASSFGSGRAYNSPLHF. CDR3 DNA: TGTGCCAGCAGCTTCGGATCGGGGCGCGCCTATAATTCACCCCTCCACTTT.

The V call is TRBV6-2 or TRBV6-3, the J call TRBJ2-3; D is perhaps TRBD1 or TRBD2 (5 bases each). V gave up 6 bases and J gave up 4 bases, with 14 bases separating them. CDR3 length equals 14 residues. The germline gives CDR1 MNHEY, CDR2 SVGEGT. CDR3 residues: CASSTTRGADTQYF. CDR3 nucleotides: TGTGCCAGCAGCACGACCCGGGGCGCAGATACGCAGTATTTT.

Written as DNA, the CDR3 is TGTGCCAGCAGCTTAGGCCAGGTTGGCGAGCAGTACTTC. It encodes CASSLGQVGEQYF. The chain joins TRBV11-2 to TRBJ2-7; D unresolved. Germline values: CDR1 SGHAT, CDR2 FQNNGV. The CDR3 sequence is 13 residues long. V lost 1 base to trimming and J lost 6 bases, with 10 bases between them.

In its sample, this clonotype was seen a few times. The chain uses TRBV20-1 and TRBJ1-2; TRBD1 agrees at 9 bases. This CDR3 has 15 amino acids. The V gene end was trimmed by 4 bases and the J gene end by 0 bases; junction bases not matched to a gene: 6. Germline V gene lookup returns CDR1 DFQATT and CDR2 SNEGSKA (reference sequence). CDR3 in amino acids: CSATHGDRANYGYTF. CDR3 nucleotide sequence: TGCAGTGCTACCCACGGGGACAGGGCTAACTATGGCTACACCTTC.

This clonotype was detected once. The chain couples TRBV3-1 to TRBJ1-5; D possibly corresponds to TRBD1 (6 bases). The CDR3 sequence is 15 residues long. V was shortened by 4 bases and J by 5 bases, with 15 bases between the two germline ends. Germline V CDR1 and CDR2: LGHDT, YNNKEL (reference sequence). Here the CDR3 DNA reads TGTGCCAGCAGCCCCCCCGGGACATTGGATCAGCCCCAGCATTTT. Protein sequence: CASSPPGTLDQPQHF. Supplemented by reference TRBV3-1 and TRBJ1-5, the full variable domain reads DTAVSQTPKYLVTQMGNDKSIKCEQNLGHDTMYWYKQDSKKFLKIMFSYNNKELIINETVPNRFSPKSPDKAHLNLHINSLELGDSAVYFCASSPPGTLDQPQHFGDGTRLSIL.

The rearrangement uses TRBV7-6 and TRBJ2-2; D unclear. Between the trimmed V and J ends, which lost 5 bases and 2 bases, there was a span of 6 bases. Germline CDR1 reads SGHVS; CDR2 reads FNYEAQ. The CDR3 contains 13 residues. Here the CDR3 DNA reads TGTGCCAGCAGCCCCGGTAACACCGGGGAGCTGTTTTTT. It is translated as CASSPGNTGELFF.

This clonotype has ten or more counts. The chain employs TRBV2 and TRBJ1-2; D remains unclear. This CDR3 is 11 amino acids long. Trimming removed 6 bases from V and 3 bases from J, with 5 bases in between. Germline V lookup: CDR1 SNHLY, CDR2 FYNNEI. The CDR3 is CASRRDYGYTF. In nucleotides, the CDR3 is TGTGCCAGCAGACGGGACTATGGCTACACCTTC. Full variable domain (missing parts from reference TRBV2 and TRBJ1-2): EPEVTQTPSHQVTQMGQEVILRCVPISNHLYFYWYRQILGQKVEFLVSFYNNEISEKSEIFDDQFSVERPDGSNFTLKIRSTKLEDSAMYFCASRRDYGYTFGSGTRLTVV.

This clonotype has just a few counts. The chain is built from TRBV12-3 or TRBV12-4 and TRBJ1-2, with D hard to call. The CDR3 contains 12 residues. Trimming left V 4 bases short and J 7 bases short, with 10 bases between. In DNA, the CDR3 is TGTGCCAGCAGTTCTCAGTCCCGTGGCTACACCTTC. Encoded protein: CASSSQSRGYTF.

The CDR3 bases are TGCAGTGCTACCGGACGGAACCAAGAGACCCAGTACTTC. Translation: CSATGRNQETQYF. The chain recombines TRBV20-1 with TRBJ2-5; the D is unclear. V was cut by 4 bases and J by 0 bases, with 9 bases left in between. This CDR3 has 13 amino acids. Germline-derived CDR1 and CDR2 are DFQATT and SNEGSKA (reference sequence).

This clonotype was seen ten or more times. The rearrangement joins TRBV7-8 to TRBJ1-1; 7 bases align to TRBD1. Germline-derived CDR1 and CDR2 are SGHVS and FQNEAQ. Trimming took 2 bases from V and 3 from J; bases not matched to a gene: 0. The CDR3 is made up of 13 amino acids. The CDR3, as DNA: TGTGCCAGCAGCTTACAGGGGGACACTGAAGCTTTCTTT. Translation gives CASSLQGDTEAFF.

This chain connects TRBV6-1 to TRBJ1-5; TRBD1 is a possible D gene (5 bases). V was clipped by 2 bases and J by 3 bases, with 11 bases between them. The CDR3 extends over 15 amino acids. CDR1 is MNHNS and CDR2 is SASEGT in the germline V gene. CDR3 nucleotides: TGTGCCAGCAGTGAAATGGGGACCCTCAATCAGCCCCAGCATTTT. It specifies CASSEMGTLNQPQHF.

There are a few counts of this clonotype. The V and J genes are TRBV3-1 and TRBJ2-2, with TRBD1 matching 10 bases. The CDR3 has 15 amino acids. Germline V CDR1 and CDR2: LGHDT, YNNKEL (reference sequence). The trim removed 4 bases at V and 4 bases at J, leaving 3 bases unmatched. CDR3 amino acids: CASSPRTGGTGELFF. CDR3 sequence (DNA): TGTGCCAGCAGCCCAAGGACAGGGGGCACCGGGGAGCTGTTTTTT. The variable domain in full, completed from reference TRBV3-1 and TRBJ2-2, reads DTAVSQTPKYLVTQMGNDKSIKCEQNLGHDTMYWYKQDSKKFLKIMFSYNNKELIINETVPNRFSPKSPDKAHLNLHINSLELGDSAVYFCASSPRTGGTGELFFGEGSRLTVL.

The V gene is TRBV7-2, the J gene TRBJ2-5; D is undetermined. Looked up from germline, CDR1 is SGHTA and CDR2 is FQGNSA. Trimming took 1 base from V and 5 from J, leaving 14 bases between them. This CDR3 contains 15 residues. CDR3 sequence: CASSLERSRTETQYF. CDR3 sequence (DNA): TGTGCCAGCAGCTTAGAAAGGAGTAGGACCGAGACCCAGTACTTC. The whole variable domain, remainder taken from reference TRBV7-2 and TRBJ2-5, is GAGVSQSPSNKVTEKGKDVELRCDPISGHTALYWYRQSLGQGLEFLIYFQGNSAPDKSGLPSDRFSAERTGGSVSTLTIQRTQQEDSAVYLCASSLERSRTETQYFGPGTRLLVL.

This clonotype has only a few counts. V usage is TRBV4-1 and J usage is TRBJ1-6, with TRBD1 matching 8 bases. The length of the CDR3 is 14 residues. With 4 bases clipped from V and 9 bases from J, the junction kept 5 bases outside the gene matches. CDR1 and CDR2 (germline): MGHRA, YSYEKL. CDR3 in amino acids: CASSPAGGGSPLHF. CDR3 nucleotide sequence: TGCGCCAGCAGCCCCGCAGGGGGCGGTTCACCCCTCCACTTT.

This clonotype was detected only a few times. The V call is TRBV3-1, the J call TRBJ2-3; 10 nucleotides match TRBD1. The germline gives CDR1 LGHDT, CDR2 YNNKEL (reference sequence). The V segment lost 3 bases and the J segment 3 bases; nucleotides outside the gene matches: 6. The CDR3 is 16 residues long. The CDR3 spells CASSHHRQGATDTQYF. The CDR3 DNA reads TGTGCCAGCAGCCATCACAGACAGGGGGCGACAGATACGCAGTATTTT.

There are many counts of this clonotype. The chain recombines TRBV2 with TRBJ2-2; D not resolved. Germline V gives CDR1 SNHLY, CDR2 FYNNEI. The CDR3 spans 14 residues. Trimming cost V 7 bases and J 2 bases, with 11 bases left between them. The CDR3 protein is CASTSRTNTGELFF. In DNA form, the CDR3 reads TGTGCCAGCACATCGAGGACCAACACCGGGGAGCTGTTTTTT.

This clonotype was counted only a few times. The rearrangement links TRBV7-2 to TRBJ2-3; D not certain. Germline V gene data show CDR1 as SGHTA and CDR2 as FQGNSA. The CDR3 loop spans 13 amino acids. V lost 2 bases, J lost 2 bases, and 5 bases lay in between. In DNA form, the CDR3 reads TGTGCCAGCAGCTTATCCTACACAGATACGCAGTATTTT. Its translation is CASSLSYTDTQYF.

The sample holds many counts of this clonotype. The J gene is TRBJ1-2, the V gene TRBV21-1; TRBD1 is taken as the D call from the table, unchecked against the DNA. TRBV21-1 is given as a pseudogene. The CDR3 consists of 15 residues. CDR3 protein: CASSTRDRAHYGYTF. CDR3 DNA: TGTGCCAGCAGCACCCGGGACAGGGCCCACTATGGCTACACCTTC.

This clonotype showed up just a few times. This chain links TRBV6-5 with TRBJ1-4; 10 bases are a match to TRBD1. Germline CDR1 and CDR2: MNHEY and SVGAGI. Losses at the gene ends were 4 bases for V and 5 bases for J; bases not matched to a gene: 1. CDR3 length equals 14 residues. CDR3 nucleotides: TGTGCCAGCAGTTCGGACAGGGGGAATGAAAAACTGTTTTTT. This encodes CASSSDRGNEKLFF.

Many counts were recorded for this clonotype. The chain recombines TRBV6-5 with TRBJ1-1; D unresolved. V lost 4 bases, J lost 6 bases, and 18 bases lay in between. This CDR3 has 15 amino acids. Looked up from germline, CDR1 is MNHEY and CDR2 is SVGAGI. CDR3 DNA: TGTGCCAGCAGTTCCCCCGCCGTGGGAACCTCTGAAGCTTTCTTT. The encoded protein is CASSSPAVGTSEAFF.

The chain employs TRBV10-3 and TRBJ2-2; possibly TRBD1 for D (5 bases). From germline, CDR1 is ENHRY and CDR2 SYGVKD. The CDR3 extends over 15 amino acids. Trimming stripped 10 bases from V and 1 base from J, with 16 bases between. CDR3 sequence reads: CATRGDGQNTGELFF. The CDR3 nucleotides are TGTGCCACCCGAGGAGACGGACAGAACACCGGGGAGCTGTTTTTT.

The CDR3: CASSEARVAGATDTQYF. The CDR3 DNA is TGTGCCAGCAGTGAAGCGAGGGTAGCGGGGGCCACAGATACGCAGTATTTT. V gene TRBV6-1 combines with J gene TRBJ2-3; the match to TRBD2 covers 9 bases. CDR1 and CDR2 from the germline V gene are MNHNS and SASEGT. The trim removed 0 bases at V and 2 bases at J, leaving 6 bases unmatched. The CDR3 consists of 17 residues.